The rows below give T cell receptor beta chains drawn from one sample of a study of blood T cell repertoires in COVID-19. Clones were sequenced by immunoSEQ multiplex PCR, and TCRdb holds only the in-frame ones, with some missing. Here the sample spans tens of thousands of clones, 89% being singletons. The sequenced material came from peripheral blood. Receptor source: a man aged 55 to 70 with COVID-19, enrolled during active disease. CDR3s include the opening cysteine and the closing phenylalanine or tryptophan. The D gene is left open where the match is weak. Only part of the rows carry a size: once, few, many, or a class if the clone is expanded.

J | V | D | size | DNA | CDR3
TRBJ2-2 | TRBV18 | NA | few | TGTGCCAGCTCACTACAGAGCACCGGGGAGCTGTTTTTT | CASSLQSTGELFF
TRBJ1-4 | TRBV3-1/TRBV3-2 | NA | few | TGTGCCAGCAGTAGACATGATGATGAAAAACTGTTTTTT | CASSRHDDEKLFF
TRBJ2-2 | TRBV5-5 | NA | NA | TGTGCCAGCAGCTCACCCGCCAGGGGAGCCGGGGAGCTGTTTTTT | CASSSPARGAGELFF
TRBJ1-2 | TRBV15 | NA | NA | TGTGCCACCAGCAGAGATCTGGGCGATGGCTACACCTTC | CATSRDLGDGYTF
TRBJ2-1 | TRBV10-1 | TRBD1 | NA | TGCGCCAGCAGCAAAATAACCGGGACAGACAATGAGCAGTTCTTC | CASSKITGTDNEQFF
TRBJ2-1 | TRBV10-3 | TRBD1 | NA | TGTGCCATCAGCCGGGACAGGGACGGTAATGAGCAGTTCTTC | CAISRDRDGNEQFF
TRBJ1-4 | TRBV9 | TRBD1 | NA | TGTGCCAGCAGCGTCTCCATTCAGGGGGCGGGTGAAAAACTGTTTTTT | CASSVSIQGAGEKLFF
TRBJ2-2 | TRBV19 | NA | NA | TGTGCCAGTAGTAATGGGGACACAGTCACCGGGGAGCTGTTTTTT | CASSNGDTVTGELFF
TRBJ2-1 | TRBV5-4 | TRBD1 | NA | TGTGCCAGCAGCGAAAGACAGGGGGTCAATGAGCAGTTCTTC | CASSERQGVNEQFF
TRBJ1-4 | TRBV10-3 | NA | NA | TGTGCCATCAGTGAAGGACAGCGTAATGAAAAACTGTTTTTT | CAISEGQRNEKLFF
TRBJ1-4 | TRBV18 | NA | NA | TGTGCCAGCTCACCAAGGCAGGCTGAAAAACTGTTTTTT | CASSPRQAEKLFF
TRBJ2-7 | TRBV5-1 | NA | NA | TGCGCCAGCAGCCCAGGACAGACGCCCGGCTACGAGCAGTACTTC | CASSPGQTPGYEQYF
TRBJ1-6 | TRBV5-1 | TRBD1 | NA | TGCGCCAGCAGCTTCGGACAGGGGAGCCCACCCCTCCACTTT | CASSFGQGSPPLHF
TRBJ2-2 | TRBV27 | NA | NA | TGTGCCAGCAGTTTGGTCAGGCCCGGGGAGCTGTTTTTT | CASSLVRPGELFF
TRBJ1-2 | TRBV10-1 | TRBD1 | NA | TGCGCCAGCAGTCCAGGGGGCTATGGCTACACCTTC | CASSPGGYGYTF
TRBJ1-5 | TRBV12-3/TRBV12-4 | NA | NA | TGTGCCAGCAGTCGACATAATCAGCCCCAGCATTTT | CASSRHNQPQHF
TRBJ2-1 | TRBV19 | TRBD2 | NA | TGTGCCAGTAGTATTCCGAGGGAGGGCTCGAATGAGCAGTTCTTC | CASSIPREGSNEQFF
TRBJ1-1 | TRBV6-7 | TRBD1 | NA | TGTGCCAGCAGTGCGGGACAGGTGAACACTGAAGCTTTCTTT | CASSAGQVNTEAFF
TRBJ2-7 | TRBV7-2 | NA | NA | TGTGCCAGCAGCTTGGACAGTCTCGGCGGCGAGCAGTACTTC | CASSLDSLGGEQYF
TRBJ2-7 | TRBV18 | TRBD1 | NA | TGTGCCAGCTCACCACTAGGGACAGGGGAATCCTACGAGCAGTACTTC | CASSPLGTGESYEQYF
TRBJ2-5 | TRBV3-1/TRBV3-2 | TRBD2 | few | TGTGCCAGCAGCCTAGGGACTAGCGCACAAGAGACCCAGTACTTC | CASSLGTSAQETQYF
TRBJ1-4 | TRBV2 | TRBD1 | NA | TGTGCCAGCAGTGAAGGGACAGGGGATGAAAAACTGTTTTTT | CASSEGTGDEKLFF
TRBJ1-1 | TRBV10-1 | TRBD1 | NA | TGCGCCAGCAGTGACCCTCGGGACAGGGGTGTCACTGAAGCTTTCTTT | CASSDPRDRGVTEAFF
TRBJ1-2 | TRBV5-6 | NA | once | TGTGCCAGCAACCCCCGGGAAGGTGGCTATGGCTACACCTTC | CASNPREGGYGYTF
TRBJ2-1 | TRBV6-6 | NA | NA | TGTGCCAGCAGCTCGGGACTCCAACCTTTCAGTTACTCCTACAATGAGCAGTTCTTC | CASSSGLQPFSYSYNEQFF
TRBJ1-1 | TRBV9 | NA | NA | TGTGCCAGCAGCGTAACGGTGGACACTGAAGCTTTCTTT | CASSVTVDTEAFF
TRBJ2-7 | TRBV2 | TRBD1 | NA | TGTGCCAGCAGTGACTGGACAGGGGTCTCCTACGAGCAGTACTTC | CASSDWTGVSYEQYF
TRBJ2-5 | TRBV5-1 | NA | NA | TGCGCCAGCAGCGGTCGGGTCTTCGAAGAGACCCAGTACTTC | CASSGRVFEETQYF
TRBJ2-7 | TRBV2 | TRBD1 | NA | TGTGCCAGCAGTAGCGACAGGGACGGCCACGAGCAGTACTTC | CASSSDRDGHEQYF
TRBJ2-7 | TRBV7-2 | NA | NA | TGTGCCAGCAGCTTAAATGGGGGCGGTTTTGTTGACGAGCAGTACTTC | CASSLNGGGFVDEQYF
TRBJ1-5 | TRBV6-2/TRBV6-3 | TRBD1 | NA | TGTGCCAGCAGTTACGTCGGAGACAGGGACTATCAGCCCCAGCATTTT | CASSYVGDRDYQPQHF
TRBJ2-1 | TRBV19 | NA | NA | TGTGCCAGTAGTACGTACTTTCCCTACAATGAGCAGTTCTTC | CASSTYFPYNEQFF
TRBJ2-2 | TRBV27 | NA | once | TGTGCCAGCAGTCTAACTAGTCCTCAGGGGGAGCTGTTTTTT | CASSLTSPQGELFF
TRBJ1-1 | TRBV7-9 | NA | NA | TGTGCCAGCACCTGGACGCGGGCTGAAGCTTTCTTT | CASTWTRAEAFF
TRBJ2-2 | TRBV24-1 | TRBD2 | NA | TGTGCCACCAGTGATCCCGGACTAGCGGGAAACACCGGGGAGCTGTTTTTT | CATSDPGLAGNTGELFF
TRBJ1-1 | TRBV30 | NA | NA | TGTGCCTGGACAGGGCAGTCGAACACTGAAGCTTTCTTT | CAWTGQSNTEAFF
TRBJ2-1 | TRBV7-2 | TRBD2 | NA | TGTGCCAGCAGCCTCGGACTAGCGGAGTACAATGAGCAGTTCTTC | CASSLGLAEYNEQFF
TRBJ2-5 | TRBV7-3 | TRBD2 | NA | TGTGCCAGCAGCTTAAGCGGGAGGGGGACCCAGTACTTC | CASSLSGRGTQYF
TRBJ2-6 | TRBV5-1 | NA | few | TGCGCCAGCAGCTTGGATGGCCCCCTGACTTTC | CASSLDGPLTF
TRBJ1-5 | TRBV15 | NA | once | TGTGCCACCGAGCGGGGGGGTCAGGGCAATCAGCCCCAGCATTTT | CATERGGQGNQPQHF
TRBJ1-1 | TRBV28 | TRBD1 | NA | TGTGCCAGCAGTTCCCCCGGGACAGGGAAGAACACTGAAGCTTTCTTT | CASSSPGTGKNTEAFF
TRBJ1-5 | TRBV19 | TRBD1 | NA | TGTGCCAGTAGGGGACAGGGGTATAGCAATCAGCCCCAGCATTTT | CASRGQGYSNQPQHF
TRBJ2-1 | TRBV4-2 | TRBD2 | NA | TGTGCCAGCATGACTAGCGGGAGAGAGGCCTACAATGAGCAGTTCTTC | CASMTSGREAYNEQFF
TRBJ2-7 | TRBV5-5 | NA | few | TGTGCCAGCAGCTTTAACTACGAGCAGTACTTC | CASSFNYEQYF
TRBJ2-3 | TRBV4-1 | NA | NA | TGCGCCAGCAGCCAAGAGGGAGCGGTCCGCACAGATACGCAGTATTTT | CASSQEGAVRTDTQYF
TRBJ1-2 | TRBV9 | NA | NA | TGTGCCAGCAGCCCCGAGGGGGACTATGGCTACACCTTC | CASSPEGDYGYTF
TRBJ2-3 | TRBV5-5 | TRBD1 | NA | TGTGCCAGCAGCTTTGGGACAGGGAGCACAGATACGCAGTATTTT | CASSFGTGSTDTQYF
TRBJ1-4 | TRBV7-6 | NA | NA | TGTGCCAGCAGCACCCGGGACCGGGACAAAAAACTGTTTTTT | CASSTRDRDKKLFF
TRBJ2-3 | TRBV7-2 | TRBD2 | NA | TGTGCCAGCAGCCAATTTTCTTTGGGGAGGGCAGATACGCAGTATTTT | CASSQFSLGRADTQYF
TRBJ2-4 | TRBV2 | TRBD1 | NA | TGTGCCAGCAGTGAGGGCAGGGGGTATAACATTCAGTACTTC | CASSEGRGYNIQYF
TRBJ2-1 | TRBV3-1/TRBV3-2 | NA | NA | TGTGCCAGCAGCCAACAGGGTGGTGAGCAGTTCTTC | CASSQQGGEQFF
TRBJ1-5 | TRBV18 | NA | NA | TGTGCCAGCTCACCGTCGGGGGGCAATCAGCCCCAGCATTTT | CASSPSGGNQPQHF
TRBJ1-5 | TRBV10-2 | NA | NA | TGCGCCAGCAGTGAGGGGGCCCCCAATCAGCCCCAGCATTTT | CASSEGAPNQPQHF
TRBJ2-2 | TRBV3-1/TRBV3-2 | TRBD1 | NA | TGTGCCAGCACCTTACAGGACAGGGGCACCGGGGAGCTGTTTTTT | CASTLQDRGTGELFF
TRBJ1-1 | TRBV9 | TRBD1 | NA | TGTGCCAGCAGCGTAGTGGTACAGGGGACTGAAGCTTTCTTT | CASSVVVQGTEAFF